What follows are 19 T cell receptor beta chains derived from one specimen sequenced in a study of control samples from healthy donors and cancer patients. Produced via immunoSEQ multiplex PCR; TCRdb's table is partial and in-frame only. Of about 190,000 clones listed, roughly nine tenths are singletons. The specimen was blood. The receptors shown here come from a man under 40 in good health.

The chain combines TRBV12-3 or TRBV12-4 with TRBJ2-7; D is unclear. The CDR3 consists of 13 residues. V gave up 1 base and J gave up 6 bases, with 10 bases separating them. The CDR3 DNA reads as TGTGCCAGCAGTTTAGATTTTAAGGTCGAGCAGTACTTC. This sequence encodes CASSLDFKVEQYF.

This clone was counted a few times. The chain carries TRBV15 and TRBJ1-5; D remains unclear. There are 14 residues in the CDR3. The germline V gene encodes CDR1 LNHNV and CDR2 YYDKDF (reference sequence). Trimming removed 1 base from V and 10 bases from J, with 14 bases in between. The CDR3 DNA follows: TGTGCCACCAGCAGAGGTTCCGGAGACGTCCCCCAGCATTTT. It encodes CATSRGSGDVPQHF. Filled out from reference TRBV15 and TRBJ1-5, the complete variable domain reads DAMVIQNPRYQVTQFGKPVTLSCSQTLNHNVMYWYQQKSSQAPKLLFHYYDKDFNNEADTPDNFQSRRPNTSFCFLDIRSPGLGDTAMYLCATSRGSGDVPQHFGDGTRLSIL.

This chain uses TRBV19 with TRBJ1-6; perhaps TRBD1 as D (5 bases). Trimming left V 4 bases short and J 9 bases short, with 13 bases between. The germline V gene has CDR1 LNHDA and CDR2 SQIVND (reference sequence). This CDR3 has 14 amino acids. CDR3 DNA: TGTGCCAGTAGTACCGAGGGCAGGGTTTCACCCCTCCACTTT. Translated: CASSTEGRVSPLHF.

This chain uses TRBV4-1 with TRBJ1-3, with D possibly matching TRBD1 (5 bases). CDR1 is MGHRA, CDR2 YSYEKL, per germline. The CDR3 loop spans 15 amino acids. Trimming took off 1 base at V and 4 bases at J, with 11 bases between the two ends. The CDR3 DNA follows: TGCGCCAGCAGCCAAGTGTCGGACACCGGAAACACCATATATTTT. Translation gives CASSQVSDTGNTIYF.

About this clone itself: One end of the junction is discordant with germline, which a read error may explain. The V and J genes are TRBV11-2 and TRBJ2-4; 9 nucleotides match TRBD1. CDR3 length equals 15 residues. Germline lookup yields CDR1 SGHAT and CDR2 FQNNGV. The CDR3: CASRLAGTGQNIQYF. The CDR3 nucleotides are TGTGCCAGCAGATTAGCCGGGACAGGGCAAAACATTCAGTACTTC.

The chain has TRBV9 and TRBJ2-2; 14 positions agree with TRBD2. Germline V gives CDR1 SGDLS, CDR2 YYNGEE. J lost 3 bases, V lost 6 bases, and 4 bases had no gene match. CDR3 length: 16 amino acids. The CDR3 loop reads CASNKGLAGDTGELFF. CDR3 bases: TGTGCCAGCAACAAGGGACTAGCGGGGGACACCGGGGAGCTGTTTTTT.

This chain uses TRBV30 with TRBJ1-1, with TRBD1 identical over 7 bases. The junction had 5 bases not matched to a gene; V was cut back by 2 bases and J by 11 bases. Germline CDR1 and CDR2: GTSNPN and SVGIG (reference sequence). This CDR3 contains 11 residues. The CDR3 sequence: CAWSRSGGAFF. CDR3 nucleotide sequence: TGTGCCTGGAGTAGGTCAGGGGGGGCTTTCTTT.

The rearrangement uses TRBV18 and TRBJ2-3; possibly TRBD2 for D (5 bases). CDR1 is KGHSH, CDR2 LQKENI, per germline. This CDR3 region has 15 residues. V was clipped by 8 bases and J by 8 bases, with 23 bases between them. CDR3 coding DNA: TGTGCCAGCCTACTCACCACCTCCGCGGGTTCTACGCAGTATTTT. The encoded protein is CASLLTTSAGSTQYF.

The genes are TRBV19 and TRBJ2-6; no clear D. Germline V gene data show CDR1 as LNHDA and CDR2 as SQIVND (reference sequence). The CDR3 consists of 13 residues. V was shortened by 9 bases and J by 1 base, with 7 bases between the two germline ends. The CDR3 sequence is CASRRSGANVLTF. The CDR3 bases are TGTGCCAGCCGCAGGTCTGGGGCCAACGTCCTGACTTTC.

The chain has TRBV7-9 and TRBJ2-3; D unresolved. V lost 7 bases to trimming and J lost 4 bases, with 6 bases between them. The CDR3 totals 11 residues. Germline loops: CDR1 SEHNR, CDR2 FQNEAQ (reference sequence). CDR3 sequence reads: CASTYSDTQYF. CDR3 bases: TGTGCCAGCACCTATTCAGATACGCAGTATTTT.

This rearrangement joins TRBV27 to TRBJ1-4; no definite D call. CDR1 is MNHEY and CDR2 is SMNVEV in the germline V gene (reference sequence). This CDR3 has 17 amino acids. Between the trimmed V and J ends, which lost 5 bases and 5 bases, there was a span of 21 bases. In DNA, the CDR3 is TGTGCCAGCAGTGCCTTAAGAACCGGAACCAGGAATGAAAAACTGTTTTTT. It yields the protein CASSALRTGTRNEKLFF.

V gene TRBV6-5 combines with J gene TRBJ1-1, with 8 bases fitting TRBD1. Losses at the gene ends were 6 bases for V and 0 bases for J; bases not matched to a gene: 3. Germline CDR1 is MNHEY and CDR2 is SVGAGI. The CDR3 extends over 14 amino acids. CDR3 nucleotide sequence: TGTGCCAGCAGCGACAGGGGCTTGAACACTGAAGCTTTCTTT. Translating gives CASSDRGLNTEAFF.

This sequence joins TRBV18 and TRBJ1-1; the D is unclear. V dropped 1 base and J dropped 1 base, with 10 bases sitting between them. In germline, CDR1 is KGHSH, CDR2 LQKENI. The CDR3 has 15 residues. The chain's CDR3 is CASSPLVEGNTEAFF. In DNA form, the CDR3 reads TGTGCCAGCTCACCACTTGTAGAGGGGAACACTGAAGCTTTCTTT. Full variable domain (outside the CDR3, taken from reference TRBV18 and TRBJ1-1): NAGVMQNPRHLVRRRGQEARLRCSPMKGHSHVYWYRQLPEEGLKFMVYLQKENIIDESGMPKERFSAEFPKEGPSILRIQQVVRGDSAAYFCASSPLVEGNTEAFFGQGTRLTVV.

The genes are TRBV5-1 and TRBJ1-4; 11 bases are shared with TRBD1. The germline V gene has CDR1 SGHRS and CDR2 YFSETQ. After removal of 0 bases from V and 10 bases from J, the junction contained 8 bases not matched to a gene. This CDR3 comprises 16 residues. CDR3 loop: CASSLGSGQGAGKLFF. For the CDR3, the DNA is TGCGCCAGCAGCTTGGGCTCCGGACAGGGGGCGGGAAAACTGTTTTTT.

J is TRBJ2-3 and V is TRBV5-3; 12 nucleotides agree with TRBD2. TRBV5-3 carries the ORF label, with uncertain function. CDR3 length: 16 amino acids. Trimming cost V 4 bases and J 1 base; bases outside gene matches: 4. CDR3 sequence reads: CARSPRLAGGTDTQYF. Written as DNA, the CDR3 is TGTGCCAGAAGCCCACGACTAGCGGGGGGCACAGATACGCAGTATTTT.

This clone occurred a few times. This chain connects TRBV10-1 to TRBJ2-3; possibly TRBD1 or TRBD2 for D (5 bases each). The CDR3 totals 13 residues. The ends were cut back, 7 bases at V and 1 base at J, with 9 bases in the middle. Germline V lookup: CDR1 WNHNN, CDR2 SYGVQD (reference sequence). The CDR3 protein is CASNRDGTDTQYF. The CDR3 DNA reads TGCGCCAGCAACCGGGACGGCACAGATACGCAGTATTTT.

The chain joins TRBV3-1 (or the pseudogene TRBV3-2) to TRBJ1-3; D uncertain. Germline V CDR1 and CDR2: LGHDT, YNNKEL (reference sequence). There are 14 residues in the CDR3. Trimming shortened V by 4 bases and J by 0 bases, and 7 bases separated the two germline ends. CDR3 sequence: CASSRENSGNTIYF. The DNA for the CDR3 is TGTGCCAGCAGCCGGGAGAACTCTGGAAACACCATATATTTT.

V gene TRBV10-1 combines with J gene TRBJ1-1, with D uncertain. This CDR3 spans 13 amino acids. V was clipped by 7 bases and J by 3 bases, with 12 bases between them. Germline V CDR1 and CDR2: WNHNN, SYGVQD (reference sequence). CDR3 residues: CASTEGPDTEAFF. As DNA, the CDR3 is TGCGCCAGCACCGAGGGTCCAGACACTGAAGCTTTCTTT.

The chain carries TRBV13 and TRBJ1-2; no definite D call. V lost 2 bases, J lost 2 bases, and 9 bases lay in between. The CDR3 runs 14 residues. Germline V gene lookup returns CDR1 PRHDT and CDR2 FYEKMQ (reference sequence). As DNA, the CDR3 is TGTGCCAGCAGCTTACGAATAGCGAACTATGGCTACACCTTC. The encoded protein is CASSLRIANYGYTF.